A selection of T cell receptor beta chains follows, all from one sample in a study of T cell repertoires in cytomegalovirus infection. TCRdb reprocessed the reads with MiXCR, giving one entry per CDR3 protein. The sample has 200,000 to 300,000 distinct CDR3 sequences; approximately 9% are singletons. The sequenced material came from PBMCs. These receptors were taken from a human donor in good health (CMV status not recorded). Some clones in this sample may be carry-over from other donors' samples. CDR3s include the opening cysteine and the closing phenylalanine or tryptophan. A D gene is named only where the DNA matches it firmly. Expanded clones get a size class; other rows say once, few or many, or leave the size out.

d_call	v_call	j_call	clone_size	cdr3_nt	cdr3_aa
.	TRBV7-6	TRBJ2-1	.	TGTGCCAGCAGCTCCCTCGCATCCAATGAGCAGTTCTTC	CASSSLASNEQFF
.	TRBV7-9	TRBJ1-4	many	TGTGCCAGCAGCCGTACGGGGGGAACTGAAAAACTGTTTTTT	CASSRTGGTEKLFF
TRBD2	TRBV20-1	TRBJ2-1	few	TGCAGTGCACCCGGGGCGGGAGGGCCAAGCAATGAGCAGTTCTTC	CSAPGAGGPSNEQFF
.	TRBV7-2	TRBJ2-5	many	TGTGCCAGCAGCTCGACTTTACAAGAGACCCAGTACTTC	CASSSTLQETQYF
.	TRBV5-1	TRBJ1-1	.	TGCGCCAGCAGCGTGGGGGTCAGGAACACTGAAGCTTTCTTT	CASSVGVRNTEAFF
.	TRBV15	TRBJ1-2	many	TGTGCCACCAGCAGAGATGCCGGGTTTATGAGCGGCTACACCTTC	CATSRDAGFMSGYTF
.	TRBV7-2	TRBJ2-1	few	TGTGCCAGCAGCTCGCCCGGGACCAGGAGAGGGAATGAGCAGTTCTTC	CASSSPGTRRGNEQFF
TRBD1	TRBV7-9	TRBJ1-5	many	TGTGCCAGCAGCCCCGGGACAGGGTATCAGCCCCAGCATTTT	CASSPGTGYQPQHF
TRBD1	TRBV20-1	TRBJ1-3	.	TGCAGTGCTAGGACAGGGTATGGAGGAAACACCATATATTTT	CSARTGYGGNTIYF
.	TRBV7-3	TRBJ2-6	few	TGTGCCAGCAGCCCAGCGTCTGGGGCCAACGTCCTGACTTTC	CASSPASGANVLTF
TRBD1	TRBV29-1	TRBJ1-2	few	TGCAGCGTCCAGGGGGGAAGCTCAGGCTACACCTTC	CSVQGGSSGYTF
TRBD2	TRBV29-1	TRBJ2-5	few	TGCAGCGTGCAAGCGACTAGCGGGAGGGGGGAGACCCAGTACTTC	CSVQATSGRGETQYF
.	TRBV7-8	TRBJ1-1	many	TGTGCCAGCAGCCTGGGCGGGAAGGGGCGGAACACTGAAGCTTTCTTT	CASSLGGKGRNTEAFF
.	TRBV4-3	TRBJ1-2	many	TGCGCCAGCAGCCAAGATCGGGGGGGTGGCTATGGCTACACCTTC	CASSQDRGGGYGYTF
.	TRBV4-2	TRBJ2-3	many	TGTGCCAGCAGCCAAGGGGCAGGCGGCGGGCCCACAGATACGCAGTATTTT	CASSQGAGGGPTDTQYF
.	TRBV6-5	TRBJ2-7	few	TGTGCCAGCAGTTACTCGTGGACAGTCAAACGCGAGCAGTACTTC	CASSYSWTVKREQYF
TRBD1	TRBV5-1	TRBJ1-2	many	TGCGCCAGCAGCTTCACATTGGGACAGGGACATGGCTACACCTTC	CASSFTLGQGHGYTF
.	TRBV7-2	TRBJ1-2	many	TGTGCCAGCAGCTTAGTCTTCCCAAAAGACTATGGCTACACCTTC	CASSLVFPKDYGYTF
.	TRBV6-1	TRBJ1-4	few	TGTGCCAGCAAATTATCATCGGGCGGAGTACTGTTTTTT	CASKLSSGGVLFF
.	TRBV20-1	TRBJ2-7	few	TGCAGTGCCCACGGCGGGAAAATCTCCTACGAGCAGTACTTC	CSAHGGKISYEQYF
TRBD1	TRBV27	TRBJ1-5	.	TGTGCCAGCAGTACTTGGACAGGGGTTGGCAATCAGCCCCAGCATTTT	CASSTWTGVGNQPQHF